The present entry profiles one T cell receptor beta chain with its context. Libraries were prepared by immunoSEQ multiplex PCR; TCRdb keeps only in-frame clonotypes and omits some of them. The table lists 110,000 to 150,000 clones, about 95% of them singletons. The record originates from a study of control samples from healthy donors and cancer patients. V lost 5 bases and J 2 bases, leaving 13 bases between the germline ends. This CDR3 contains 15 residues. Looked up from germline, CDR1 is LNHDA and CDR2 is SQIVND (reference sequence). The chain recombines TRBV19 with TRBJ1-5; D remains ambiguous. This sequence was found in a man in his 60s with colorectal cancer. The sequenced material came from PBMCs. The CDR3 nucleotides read TGTGCCAGTAGTCCGCTTGGGAGGGGCAATCAGCCCCAGCATTTT. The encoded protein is CASSPLGRGNQPQHF.